This T cell receptor beta chain was identified in a study of blood T cells in healthy people across ages. Turning to this clonotype: The junction departs from the called germline gene at one end, perhaps through a read error.

Primers used in a second PCR of roughly 7 to 11 cycles were a sample-barcoded 5' primer and a J-beta primer mix. Each CDR3 protein gets one entry after TCRdb re-called the 5' RACE reads with MiXCR. The data show about 1.7 million distinct CDR3 sequences, 28% seen once. Extracted total RNA amounted to at least 6 micrograms for each sample. Germline V CDR1 and CDR2: MNHEY, SVGAGI. The CDR3 contains 13 residues. This chain uses TRBV6-5 with TRBJ2-7; no clear D gene. The TCR originated in a woman aged 25 to 39 in good health. Sequenced: blood. This CDR3 is CAGSLGWSYEQYF. The CDR3 nucleotides read TGTGCCGGCAGCCTGGGCTGGTCCTACGAGCAGTACTTC.